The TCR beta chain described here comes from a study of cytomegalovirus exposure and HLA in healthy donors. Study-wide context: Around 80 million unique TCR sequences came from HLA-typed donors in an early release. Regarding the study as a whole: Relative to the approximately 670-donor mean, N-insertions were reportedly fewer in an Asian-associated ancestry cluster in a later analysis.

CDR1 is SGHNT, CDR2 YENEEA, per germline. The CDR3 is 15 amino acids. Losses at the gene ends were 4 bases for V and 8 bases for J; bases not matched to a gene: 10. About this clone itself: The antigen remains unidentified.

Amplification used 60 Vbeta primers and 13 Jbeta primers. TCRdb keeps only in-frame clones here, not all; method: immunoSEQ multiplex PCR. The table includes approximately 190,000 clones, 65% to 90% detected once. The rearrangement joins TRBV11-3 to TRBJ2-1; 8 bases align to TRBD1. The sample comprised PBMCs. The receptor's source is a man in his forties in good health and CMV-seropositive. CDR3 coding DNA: TGTGCCAGCAGCTACAGGGGGATATCTGCGGATGAGCAGTTCTTC. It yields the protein CASSYRGISADEQFF. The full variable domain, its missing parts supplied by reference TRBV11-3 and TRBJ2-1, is EAGVVQSPRYKIIEKKQPVAFWCNPISGHNTLYWYLQNLGQGPELLIRYENEEAVDDSQLPKDRFSAERLKGVDSTLKIQPAELGDSAVYLCASSYRGISADEQFFGPGTRLTVL.